This TCR beta chain comes out of a study of T cells after somatic rescue of genetic block. Germline assignment: CDR1 GTSNPN and CDR2 SVGIG (reference sequence). The CDR3 has 14 residues. V lost 1 base and J lost 0, with 7 bases in between. Clones were sequenced by immunoSEQ multiplex PCR, and TCRdb holds only the in-frame ones, with some missing. Of under 150,000 clones detected, around 90% appear once; the ten largest clones hold 1.4% to 1.5%. Sequences were obtained from peripheral blood mononuclear cells (PBMCs). The chain carries TRBV30 and TRBJ1-5, with D unresolved. This receptor was obtained from a woman younger than 35. CDR3 sequence (DNA): TGTGCCTGGAGTGACGACGGTAGCAATCAGCCCCAGCATTTT. Protein product: CAWSDDGSNQPQHF.